Below, 30 T cell receptor beta chains from the same sample are listed, as sequenced in a study of blood T cell repertoires in COVID-19. The protocol was immunoSEQ multiplex PCR, while the TCRdb copy is restricted to in-frame clones and leaves out a portion. The sample lists hundreds of thousands of clones, around 86% seen once, with 1.4% in the top ten. Specimen: peripheral blood. The source of these receptors is a woman in her 30s with active or convalescent COVID-19.

This chain uses TRBV6-1 with TRBJ1-2; a weak D match, TRBD1 (6 bases). The CDR3 is 16 residues long. V gave up 1 base and J gave up 3 bases, with 15 bases separating them. Per germline, CDR1 MNHNS and CDR2 SASEGT. The CDR3 nucleotides are TGTGCCAGCAGTGAAGGATGGGTGGGGGCCGACTATGGCTACACCTTC. This codes for CASSEGWVGADYGYTF.

This clone was observed once. This chain links TRBV9 with TRBJ2-5, with 8 bases matching TRBD2. Trimming at V came to 0 bases and at J to 2 bases, leaving 6 bases not matched to a gene. CDR1 and CDR2 (germline): SGDLS, YYNGEE. CDR3 length: 16 amino acids. The CDR3 here is CASSVASLAGQETQYF. In DNA form, the CDR3 reads TGTGCCAGCAGCGTAGCGTCTTTAGCGGGACAAGAGACCCAGTACTTC. The full variable domain, in which reference TRBV9 and TRBJ2-5 provide the parts outside the CDR3, is DSGVTQTPKHLITATGQRVTLRCSPRSGDLSVYWYQQSLDQGLQFLIQYYNGEERAKGNILERFSAQQFPDLHSELNLSSLELGDSALYFCASSVASLAGQETQYFGPGTRLLVL.

The chain has TRBV5-6 and TRBJ2-6, with D maybe TRBD1 (6 bases). CDR1 is SGHDT, CDR2 YYEEEE, per germline. Trimming stripped 4 bases from V and 1 base from J, with 9 bases between. This CDR3 region has 15 residues. The CDR3 loop reads CASSPQGSGANVLTF. The CDR3 nucleotides read TGTGCCAGCAGCCCACAGGGATCTGGGGCCAACGTCCTGACTTTC.

The chain combines TRBV6-1 with TRBJ2-2, with TRBD2 matching over 11 bases. Germline CDR1 MNHNS, CDR2 SASEGT. This CDR3 is 17 amino acids long. V dropped 1 base and J dropped 7; count of bases not matched to a gene: 8. CDR3 residues: CASSEGGTSGRGGELFF. CDR3 coding DNA: TGTGCCAGCAGTGAAGGAGGGACTAGCGGCCGGGGCGGGGAGCTGTTTTTT.

This chain joins TRBV11-3 and TRBJ2-3, with D perhaps matching TRBD2 (5 bases). V dropped 5 bases and J dropped 4 bases, with 19 bases sitting between them. The CDR3 loop spans 16 amino acids. The germline CDR1 and CDR2 sequences are SGHNT and YENEEA. CDR3 residues: CASSPSFSEEADTQYF. The CDR3, as DNA: TGTGCCAGCAGCCCTAGCTTCTCTGAGGAGGCAGATACGCAGTATTTT. Full variable domain (missing parts from reference TRBV11-3 and TRBJ2-3): EAGVVQSPRYKIIEKKQPVAFWCNPISGHNTLYWYLQNLGQGPELLIRYENEEAVDDSQLPKDRFSAERLKGVDSTLKIQPAELGDSAVYLCASSPSFSEEADTQYFGPGTRLTVL.

The chain links TRBV3-1 (or the pseudogene TRBV3-2) to TRBJ1-3, with D perhaps matching TRBD1 (6 bases). Trimming took off 7 bases at V and 1 base at J, with 8 bases between the two ends. Looked up from germline, CDR1 is LGHDT and CDR2 is YNNKEL (reference sequence). This CDR3 is built from 13 residues. This chain's CDR3 is CASTRGSGNTIYF. The CDR3 DNA follows: TGTGCCAGCACCAGGGGTTCTGGAAACACCATATATTTT.

The genes are TRBV6-1 and TRBJ1-2; 8 bases are a match to TRBD1. V shed 0 bases, J shed 3 bases, and the junction held 3 bases outside the gene matches. The germline V gene encodes CDR1 MNHNS and CDR2 SASEGT. This CDR3 has 15 residues. CDR3: CASSEARGQDYGYTF. DNA for the CDR3: TGTGCCAGCAGTGAAGCGAGGGGACAGGACTATGGCTACACCTTC.

V and J are TRBV2 and TRBJ2-7, with D tentatively TRBD1 (5 bases). Per the germline V gene, CDR1 is SNHLY and CDR2 is FYNNEI. Trimming shortened V by 1 base and J by 3 bases, and 7 bases separated the two germline ends. The CDR3 covers 13 residues. CDR3 in DNA: TGTGCCAGCAGTGAAGGACAGTACTACGAGCAGTACTTC. It yields the protein CASSEGQYYEQYF.

This rearrangement joins TRBV7-8 to TRBJ1-1; TRBD1 is a possible D gene (6 bases). This CDR3 contains 13 residues. CDR1 is SGHVS, CDR2 FQNEAQ, per germline. With 5 bases removed from V and 8 bases from J, the gap between germline ends came to 15 bases. DNA of the CDR3: TGTGCCAGCAGCCCCGCCCCCGGACAGGAAGCTTTCTTT. It specifies CASSPAPGQEAFF.

The sample holds one count of this clone. The rearrangement links TRBV2 to TRBJ1-4; D unclear. Germline V lookup: CDR1 SNHLY, CDR2 FYNNEI. Trimming cost V 10 bases and J 0 bases, with 15 bases left between them. CDR3 size: 15 residues. The CDR3 DNA follows: TGTGCCACCGAAAGCGGGCCTGCAACTAATGAAAAACTGTTTTTT. This translates into CATESGPATNEKLFF. Using reference TRBV2 and TRBJ1-4 for the parts outside the CDR3, the full variable domain is EPEVTQTPSHQVTQMGQEVILRCVPISNHLYFYWYRQILGQKVEFLVSFYNNEISEKSEIFDDQFSVERPDGSNFTLKIRSTKLEDSAMYFCATESGPATNEKLFFGSGTQLSVL.

The chain employs TRBV6-5 and TRBJ2-5; tentatively, D is TRBD2 (5 bases). Germline V gives CDR1 MNHEY, CDR2 SVGAGI. V was pared by 6 bases and J by 5 bases, with 13 bases between. This CDR3 comprises 13 residues. The CDR3 sequence is CASSFGEKETQYF. The CDR3, as DNA: TGTGCCAGCAGCTTTGGGGAGAAGGAGACCCAGTACTTC.

The chain couples TRBV7-8 to TRBJ1-2, with 8 bases that match TRBD1. V gave up 5 bases and J gave up 7 bases; unmatched junction bases: 12. Germline lookup yields CDR1 SGHVS and CDR2 FQNEAQ. This CDR3 has 15 residues. The CDR3 region has the DNA TGTGCCAGCAGCAGCCGGACAGGGAGTTTGAGTGGCTACACCTTC. Its protein is CASSSRTGSLSGYTF.

The chain carries TRBV6-2 or TRBV6-3 and TRBJ2-7; D might be TRBD1 (6 bases). The germline V gene encodes CDR1 MNHEY and CDR2 SVGEGT. This CDR3 is 13 amino acids long. Between the trimmed V and J ends, which lost 4 bases and 4 bases, there was a span of 11 bases. CDR3 residues: CASSLDRHYEQYF. The DNA for the CDR3 is TGTGCCAGCAGTTTGGACAGACATTACGAGCAGTACTTC.

V is TRBV19 and J is TRBJ1-2; D remains ambiguous. Germline V CDR1 and CDR2: LNHDA, SQIVND (reference sequence). V was cut by 2 bases and J by 8 bases, with 18 bases left in between. The CDR3 sequence is 15 residues long. Here the CDR3 DNA reads TGTGCCAGTAGTATAAGGTCTGGCGCGGAGTGGGGCTACACCTTC. Its protein product is CASSIRSGAEWGYTF.

The V gene is TRBV6-6, the J gene TRBJ1-2; D is possibly TRBD1 (6 bases). Looked up from germline, CDR1 is MNHNY and CDR2 is SVGAGI (reference sequence). There are 14 residues in the CDR3. The germline V and J ends were trimmed by 2 bases and 3 bases, with 10 bases remaining between them. The CDR3 reads CASSYEDRYYGYTF. The CDR3 DNA reads TGTGCCAGCAGTTACGAGGACAGATACTATGGCTACACCTTC.

The chain is built from TRBV3-1 (or the pseudogene TRBV3-2) and TRBJ1-4; tentatively, D is TRBD1 (6 bases). The CDR3 contains 15 residues. The V and J ends lost 3 bases and 4 bases respectively, with 12 bases between them. Per the germline V gene, CDR1 is LGHDT and CDR2 is YNNKEL (reference sequence). CDR3 DNA sequence: TGTGCCAGCAGCCAGCTGGACAGCCATAATGAAAAACTGTTTTTT. Amino acids: CASSQLDSHNEKLFF.

V and J are TRBV29-1 and TRBJ1-1, with D possibly TRBD1 on 5 matching bases. Germline V gene sequence: CDR1 SQVTM, CDR2 ANQGSEA. V was shortened by 4 bases and J by 0 bases, with 15 bases between the two germline ends. The length of the CDR3 is 15 residues. In DNA form, the CDR3 reads TGCAGCGTTGTAACAGGTTGGGGAATGAACACTGAAGCTTTCTTT. Amino acids: CSVVTGWGMNTEAFF.

This chain connects TRBV25-1 to TRBJ2-5, with D possibly being TRBD1 (5 bases). The germline V and J ends were trimmed by 8 bases and 0 bases, with 16 bases remaining between them. Germline CDR1 is MGHDK and CDR2 is SYGVNS. The CDR3 has 15 amino acids. The CDR3, as DNA: TGTGCCAGCTCAACCCTACAGGTATACCAAGAGACCCAGTACTTC. It specifies CASSTLQVYQETQYF.

The V and J genes are TRBV29-1 and TRBJ1-2, with D unresolved. With 7 bases removed from V and 4 bases from J, the gap between germline ends came to 16 bases. The CDR3 totals 13 residues. Per germline, CDR1 SQVTM and CDR2 ANQGSEA. CDR3 amino acids: CSDGWAAGYGYTF. The CDR3 bases are TGCAGCGACGGTTGGGCAGCCGGCTATGGCTACACCTTC.

This sequence joins TRBV6-5 and TRBJ2-7; TRBD2 matches at 8 bases. The CDR3 extends over 14 amino acids. With 6 bases clipped from V and 2 bases from J, the junction kept 6 bases outside the gene matches. CDR1 is MNHEY, CDR2 SVGAGI, per germline. In DNA form, the CDR3 reads TGTGCCAGCAGGAAACTAGCGGTTACCTACGAGCAGTACTTC. Protein: CASRKLAVTYEQYF.

This clone was counted only a few times. The V call is TRBV18, the J call TRBJ1-4; no reliable D call. The CDR3 sequence is 16 residues long. Germline values: CDR1 KGHSH, CDR2 LQKENI. Trimming took off 5 bases at V and 5 bases at J, with 18 bases between the two ends. CDR3 DNA sequence: TGTGCCAGCTCAGAGGGCGATTTAGATTGGAATGAAAAACTGTTTTTT. This translates into CASSEGDLDWNEKLFF.

The chain combines TRBV5-4 with TRBJ1-3, with D unresolved. Trimming took off 3 bases at V and 1 base at J, with 11 bases between the two ends. Germline CDR1 and CDR2: SGHNT and YYREEE (reference sequence). The CDR3 runs 15 residues. CDR3 loop: CASSYYSSSGNTIYF. CDR3 nucleotide sequence: TGTGCCAGCAGCTATTACAGCTCTTCTGGAAACACCATATATTTT.

The chain couples TRBV6-6 to TRBJ1-1, with TRBD1 as a possible D gene (6 bases). Germline V CDR1 and CDR2: MNHNY, SVGAGI (reference sequence). Trimming took 5 bases from V and 4 from J, leaving 17 bases between them. The CDR3 runs to 15 residues. The CDR3 DNA reads TGTGCCAGCAGTCCCCAGCGGGGGCAGATCACTGAAGCTTTCTTT. Encoded protein: CASSPQRGQITEAFF.

The chain has TRBV11-2 and TRBJ2-1, with a weak D call TRBD2 (6 bases). The V gene's germline CDR1 is SGHAT and CDR2 FQNNGV. The CDR3 covers 16 residues. V shed 2 bases and J shed 7 bases, with 18 bases lying between them. Here the CDR3 reads CASSLWEDNSGNEQFF. The CDR3 DNA reads as TGTGCCAGCAGCTTATGGGAGGACAACTCGGGGAATGAGCAGTTCTTC.

The CDR3 loop is CASGPGQGWDNSPLHF. The CDR3 DNA reads TGTGCTAGTGGTCCCGGACAGGGTTGGGATAATTCACCCCTCCACTTT. The genes are TRBV12-5 and TRBJ1-6; 8 bases line up with TRBD1. Trimming took 5 bases from V and 5 from J; bases not matched to a gene: 8. The CDR3 runs to 16 residues. CDR1 is LGHNT and CDR2 is FRNRAP in the germline V gene.

The chain uses TRBV11-2 and TRBJ1-6; 7 nucleotides agree with TRBD1. With 5 bases clipped from V and 7 bases from J, the junction kept 5 bases outside the gene matches. The CDR3 loop spans 14 amino acids. Germline V gene sequence: CDR1 SGHAT, CDR2 FQNNGV. The CDR3 here is CASSPGQQNSPLHF. The DNA for the CDR3 is TGTGCCAGCAGCCCGGGACAGCAAAATTCACCCCTCCACTTT. Full variable domain (missing parts from reference TRBV11-2 and TRBJ1-6): EAGVAQSPRYKIIEKRQSVAFWCNPISGHATLYWYQQILGQGPKLLIQFQNNGVVDDSQLPKDRFSAERLKGVDSTLKIQPAKLEDSAVYLCASSPGQQNSPLHFGNGTRLTVT.

CDR3 DNA sequence: TGTGCCAGCGTTAAGCGGGGGTCCTCCTACAATGAGCAGTTCTTC. Its translation is CASVKRGSSYNEQFF. The chain is built from TRBV6-5 and TRBJ2-1, with TRBD2 matching 8 bases. Trimming at V came to 8 bases and at J to 0 bases, leaving 6 bases not matched to a gene. Germline V gene sequence: CDR1 MNHEY, CDR2 SVGAGI. This CDR3 region has 15 residues.

This chain connects TRBV7-9 to TRBJ2-3; D is possibly TRBD2 (5 bases). Trimming took off 1 base at V and 2 bases at J, with 16 bases between the two ends. The germline V gene encodes CDR1 SEHNR and CDR2 FQNEAQ (reference sequence). The CDR3 covers 17 residues. The CDR3 nucleotides read TGTGCCAGCAGCTTAGACGCGCTCGGGGTGATCACAGATACGCAGTATTTT. It yields the protein CASSLDALGVITDTQYF. Complete variable domain (other parts from reference TRBV7-9 and TRBJ2-3): DTGVSQNPRHKITKRGQNVTFRCDPISEHNRLYWYRQTLGQGPEFLTYFQNEAQLEKSRLLSDRFSAERPKGSFSTLEIQRTEQGDSAMYLCASSLDALGVITDTQYFGPGTRLTVL.

The CDR3 DNA sequence: TGTGCCAGCAGCTTCCTAGGACAGGGAAAGAACACTGAAGCTTTCTTT. Its protein is CASSFLGQGKNTEAFF. The V and J genes are TRBV7-9 and TRBJ1-1; 8 bases are shared with TRBD1. The CDR3 is made up of 16 amino acids. V lost 3 bases to trimming and J lost 1 base; unmatched junction nucleotides: 7. Germline lookup yields CDR1 SEHNR and CDR2 FQNEAQ (reference sequence). Combining the CDR3 with reference TRBV7-9 and TRBJ1-1 gives the whole variable domain DTGVSQNPRHKITKRGQNVTFRCDPISEHNRLYWYRQTLGQGPEFLTYFQNEAQLEKSRLLSDRFSAERPKGSFSTLEIQRTEQGDSAMYLCASSFLGQGKNTEAFFGQGTRLTVV.

The chain's CDR3 is CASSQEPPGSVSSYNEQFF. Written as DNA, the CDR3 is TGTGCCAGCAGCCAAGAACCCCCAGGGTCGGTAAGCTCCTACAATGAGCAGTTCTTC. The chain combines TRBV3-1 (or the pseudogene TRBV3-2) with TRBJ2-1, with a weak D call TRBD1 (5 bases). The CDR3 sequence is 19 residues long. Germline CDR1 LGHDT, CDR2 YNNKEL (reference sequence). Trimming pared 0 bases from V and 0 bases from J, leaving 18 bases between.